The source of this T cell receptor (beta chain) is a study of blood T cell repertoires in COVID-19. Background on the study: Both acute and convalescent COVID-19 samples were obtained from the United States, Italy and Spain.

In germline, CDR1 is SGHTA, CDR2 FQGNSA. Germline trimming cut 1 base from V and 8 bases from J; bases unmatched to any gene: 17. CDR3 length: 17 amino acids. In the original workflow: Estimated nucleated cell counts came from reference gene primer amplification. Sequenced by immunoSEQ multiplex PCR; TCRdb stores in-frame clones only, minus some. V and J calls plus clone size are reproduced from that table; the DNA served to infer D and trimming. The sample has about 240,000 clones, approximately 82% seen once. This TCR was sampled from a woman under 30 with acute or convalescent COVID-19. This chain links TRBV7-2 with TRBJ2-7, with 7 nucleotides matching TRBD2. The sample was peripheral blood. CDR3 bases: TGTGCCAGCAGCTTAGTTGGCAGCGGGGTAATCCCCTCCCAGCAGTACTTC. Its translation is CASSLVGSGVIPSQQYF.